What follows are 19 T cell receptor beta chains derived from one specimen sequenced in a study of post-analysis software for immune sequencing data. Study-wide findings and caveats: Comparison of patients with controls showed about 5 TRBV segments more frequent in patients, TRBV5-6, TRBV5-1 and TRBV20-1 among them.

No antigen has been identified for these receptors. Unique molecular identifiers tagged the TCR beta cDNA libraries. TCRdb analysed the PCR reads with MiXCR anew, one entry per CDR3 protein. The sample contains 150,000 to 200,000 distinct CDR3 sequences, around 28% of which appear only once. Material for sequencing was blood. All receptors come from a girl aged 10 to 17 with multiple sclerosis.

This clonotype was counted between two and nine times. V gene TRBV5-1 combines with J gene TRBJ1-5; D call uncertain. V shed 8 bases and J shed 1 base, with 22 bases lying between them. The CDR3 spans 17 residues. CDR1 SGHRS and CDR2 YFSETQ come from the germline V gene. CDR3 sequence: CASERTLIPASNQPQHF. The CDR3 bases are TGCGCCAGTGAGAGGACGCTAATCCCCGCGAGCAATCAGCCCCAGCATTTT.

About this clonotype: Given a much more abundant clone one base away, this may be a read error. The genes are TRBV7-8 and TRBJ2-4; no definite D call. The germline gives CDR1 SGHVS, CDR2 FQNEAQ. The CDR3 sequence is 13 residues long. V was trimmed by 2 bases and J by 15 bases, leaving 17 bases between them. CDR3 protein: CASSLRRRYERYF. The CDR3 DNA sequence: TGTGCCAGCAGCTTAAGGCGCAGATACGAGCGGTACTTC.

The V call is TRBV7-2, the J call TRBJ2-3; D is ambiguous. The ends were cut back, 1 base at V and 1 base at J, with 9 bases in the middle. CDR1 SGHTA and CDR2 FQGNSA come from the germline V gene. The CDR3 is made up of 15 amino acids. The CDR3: CASSLVRWGTDTQYF. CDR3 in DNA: TGTGCCAGCAGCTTAGTGCGGTGGGGCACAGATACGCAGTATTTT.

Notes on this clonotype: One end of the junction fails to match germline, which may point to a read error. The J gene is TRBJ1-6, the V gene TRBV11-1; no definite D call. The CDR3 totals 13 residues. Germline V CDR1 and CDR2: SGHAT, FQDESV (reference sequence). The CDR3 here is CASSLGRDSPPHF. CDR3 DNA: TGTGCCAGCAGCTTGGGCCGAGATTCACCCCCCCACTTT.

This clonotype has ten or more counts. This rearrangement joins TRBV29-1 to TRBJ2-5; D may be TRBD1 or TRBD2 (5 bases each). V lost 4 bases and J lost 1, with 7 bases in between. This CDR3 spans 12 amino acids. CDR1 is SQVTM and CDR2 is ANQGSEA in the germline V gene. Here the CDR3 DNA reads TGCAGCGTTGTAGGGACCCAAGAGACCCAGTACTTC. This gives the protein CSVVGTQETQYF. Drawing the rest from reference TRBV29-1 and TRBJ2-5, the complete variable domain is SAVISQKPSRDICQRGTSLTIQCQVDSQVTMMFWYRQQPGQSLTLIATANQGSEATYESGFVIDKFPISRPNLTFSTLTVSNMSPEDSSIYLCSVVGTQETQYFGPGTRLLVL.

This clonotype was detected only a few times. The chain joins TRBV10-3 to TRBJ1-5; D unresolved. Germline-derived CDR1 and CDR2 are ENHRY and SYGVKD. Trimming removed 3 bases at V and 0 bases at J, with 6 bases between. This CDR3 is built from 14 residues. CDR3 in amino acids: CAISDSYSNQPQHF. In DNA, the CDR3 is TGTGCCATCAGTGACAGCTATAGCAATCAGCCCCAGCATTTT.

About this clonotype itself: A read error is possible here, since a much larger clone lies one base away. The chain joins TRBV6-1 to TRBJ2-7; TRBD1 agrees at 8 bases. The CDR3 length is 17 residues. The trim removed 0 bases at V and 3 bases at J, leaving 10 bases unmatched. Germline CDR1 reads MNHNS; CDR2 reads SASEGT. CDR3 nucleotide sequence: TGTGCCAGCAGTGAAGCGCCTATGGGACAGGTGGGCTACGAGCAGTACTTC. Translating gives CASSEAPMGQVGYEQYF.

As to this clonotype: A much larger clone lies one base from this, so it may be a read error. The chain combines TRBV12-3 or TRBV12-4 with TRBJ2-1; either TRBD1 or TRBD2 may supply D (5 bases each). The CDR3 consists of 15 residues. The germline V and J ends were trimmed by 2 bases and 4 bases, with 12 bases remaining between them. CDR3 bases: TGTGCCAGCAGTTTAATGGATGGGGGTTACAATGAGCAGTTCTTC. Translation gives CASSLMDGGYNEQFF.

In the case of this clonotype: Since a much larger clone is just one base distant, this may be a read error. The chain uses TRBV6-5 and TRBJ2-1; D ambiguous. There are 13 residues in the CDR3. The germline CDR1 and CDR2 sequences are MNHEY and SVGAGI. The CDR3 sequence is CASSYHLYSEQFF. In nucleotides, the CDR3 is TGTGCCAGCAGTTACCATCTTTACAGTGAGCAGTTCTTC.

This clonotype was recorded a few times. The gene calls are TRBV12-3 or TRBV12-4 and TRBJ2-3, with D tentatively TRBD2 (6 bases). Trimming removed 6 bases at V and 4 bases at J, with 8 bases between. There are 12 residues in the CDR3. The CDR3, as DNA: TGTGCCAGCAGGCCTAGCGCAGATACGCAGTATTTT. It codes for CASRPSADTQYF.

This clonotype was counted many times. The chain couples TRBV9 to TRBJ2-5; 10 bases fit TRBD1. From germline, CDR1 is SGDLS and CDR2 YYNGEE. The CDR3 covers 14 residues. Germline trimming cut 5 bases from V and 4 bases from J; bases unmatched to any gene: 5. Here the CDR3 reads CASSGQGVGETQYF. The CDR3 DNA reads TGTGCCAGCAGTGGACAGGGGGTCGGAGAGACCCAGTACTTC.

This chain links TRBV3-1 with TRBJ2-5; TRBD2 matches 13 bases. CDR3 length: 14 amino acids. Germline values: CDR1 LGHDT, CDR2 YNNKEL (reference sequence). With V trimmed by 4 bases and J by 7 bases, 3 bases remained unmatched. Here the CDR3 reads CASSPLAGGGTQYF. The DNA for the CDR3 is TGTGCCAGCAGCCCACTAGCGGGAGGGGGGACCCAGTACTTC.

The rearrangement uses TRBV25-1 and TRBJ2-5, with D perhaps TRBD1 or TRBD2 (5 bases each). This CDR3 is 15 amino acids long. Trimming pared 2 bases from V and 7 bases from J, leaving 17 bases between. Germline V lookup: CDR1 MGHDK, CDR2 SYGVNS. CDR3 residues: CASSEGTALVATQYF. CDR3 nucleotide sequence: TGTGCCAGCAGTGAAGGGACCGCCCTGGTTGCGACCCAGTACTTC.

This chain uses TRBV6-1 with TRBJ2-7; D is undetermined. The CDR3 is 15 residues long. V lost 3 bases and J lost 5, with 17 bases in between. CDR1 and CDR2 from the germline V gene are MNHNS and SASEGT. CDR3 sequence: CASSDFRGSENEQYF. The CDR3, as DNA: TGTGCCAGCAGTGATTTCAGAGGCTCTGAAAACGAGCAGTACTTC.

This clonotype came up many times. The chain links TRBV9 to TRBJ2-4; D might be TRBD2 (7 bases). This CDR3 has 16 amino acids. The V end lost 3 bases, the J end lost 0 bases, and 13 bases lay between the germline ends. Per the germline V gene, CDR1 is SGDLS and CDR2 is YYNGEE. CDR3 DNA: TGTGCCAGCAGCGAGCGGGACACCCTAGCCAAAAACATTCAGTACTTC. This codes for CASSERDTLAKNIQYF.

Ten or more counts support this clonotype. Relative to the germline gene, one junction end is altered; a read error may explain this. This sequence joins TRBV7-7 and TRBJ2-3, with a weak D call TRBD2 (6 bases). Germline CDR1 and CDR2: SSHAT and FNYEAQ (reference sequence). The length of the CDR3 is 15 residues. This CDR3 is CASSRGNGLTDTQYF. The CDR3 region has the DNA TGTGCTAGCAGCCGCGGGAACGGGCTCACAGATACGCAGTATTTT.

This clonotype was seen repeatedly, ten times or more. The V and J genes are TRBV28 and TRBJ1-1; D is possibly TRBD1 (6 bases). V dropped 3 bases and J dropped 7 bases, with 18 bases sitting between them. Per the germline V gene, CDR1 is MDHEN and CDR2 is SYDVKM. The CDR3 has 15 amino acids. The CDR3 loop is CASSFDQGRGNEAFF. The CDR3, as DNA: TGTGCCAGCAGTTTTGACCAGGGGCGCGGTAATGAAGCTTTCTTT.

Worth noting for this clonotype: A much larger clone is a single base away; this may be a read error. The CDR3 DNA is TGTGCCAGCAGTTTAAGCCCAGATGCGCAGTATTTT. This encodes CASSLSPDAQYF. This chain links TRBV27 with TRBJ2-3; D call uncertain. The CDR3 loop spans 12 amino acids. Looked up from germline, CDR1 is MNHEY and CDR2 is SMNVEV (reference sequence).

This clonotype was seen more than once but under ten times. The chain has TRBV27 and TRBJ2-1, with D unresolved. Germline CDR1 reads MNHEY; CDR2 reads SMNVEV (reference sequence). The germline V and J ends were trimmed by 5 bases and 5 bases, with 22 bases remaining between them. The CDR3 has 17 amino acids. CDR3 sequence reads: CASSTFSVSLGNNEQFF. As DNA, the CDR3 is TGTGCCAGCAGTACATTCTCGGTATCACTGGGGAACAATGAGCAGTTCTTC.